This T cell receptor (beta chain) originates from a study of early T cells in non-severe SARS-CoV-2 infection. Overall study: Sequenced bulk RNA came from whole blood that was unsorted, and chains were unpaired.

Attachment of unique molecular identifiers to individual cDNA molecules was performed. TCRdb processed the 5' RACE reads anew with MiXCR; each CDR3 protein has one entry. The data show about 40,000 distinct CDR3 sequences, with approximately 5.9% seen just once and over 6% held by the top ten. Points from the study as a whole: The matching step, a VDJdb search, favored anti-spike CD8 responses and missed private and CD4 specificities.

Trimming pared 0 bases from V and 8 bases from J, leaving 11 bases between. CDR3 length: 14 amino acids. In germline, CDR1 is SGHTA, CDR2 FQGNSA. This clonotype was counted many times. Its matching antigen is unknown. The chain recombines TRBV7-2 with TRBJ2-1; D is unresolved. This TCR was sampled from an adult who was a healthcare worker with PCR-confirmed SARS-CoV-2 infection or an uninfected control (not recorded which). The sequencing used whole blood, collected at baseline. The CDR3 nucleotides are TGTGCCAGCAGCTTAGCGCCATCCGGCTATGAGCAGTTCTTC. Translating gives CASSLAPSGYEQFF.